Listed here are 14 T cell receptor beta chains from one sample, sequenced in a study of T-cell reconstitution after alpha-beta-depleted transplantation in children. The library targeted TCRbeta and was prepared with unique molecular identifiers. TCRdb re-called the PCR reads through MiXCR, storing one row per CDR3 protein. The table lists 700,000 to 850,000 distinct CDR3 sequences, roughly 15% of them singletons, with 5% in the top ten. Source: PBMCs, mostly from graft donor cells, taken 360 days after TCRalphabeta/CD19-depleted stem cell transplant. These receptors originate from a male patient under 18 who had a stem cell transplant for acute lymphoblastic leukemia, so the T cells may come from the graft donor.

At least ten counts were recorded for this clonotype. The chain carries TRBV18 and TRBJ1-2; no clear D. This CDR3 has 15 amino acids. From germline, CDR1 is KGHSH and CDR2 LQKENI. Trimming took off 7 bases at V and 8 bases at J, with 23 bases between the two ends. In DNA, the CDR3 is TGTGCCAGCTTACAGACGTCACTGGGAAAAGGCGGCTACACCTTC. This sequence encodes CASLQTSLGKGGYTF.

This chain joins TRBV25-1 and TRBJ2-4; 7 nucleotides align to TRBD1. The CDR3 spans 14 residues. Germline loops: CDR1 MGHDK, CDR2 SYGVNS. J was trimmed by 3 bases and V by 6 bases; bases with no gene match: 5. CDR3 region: CASSHRDSKNIQYF. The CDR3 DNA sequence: TGTGCCAGCAGCCACCGGGACAGCAAAAACATTCAGTACTTC.

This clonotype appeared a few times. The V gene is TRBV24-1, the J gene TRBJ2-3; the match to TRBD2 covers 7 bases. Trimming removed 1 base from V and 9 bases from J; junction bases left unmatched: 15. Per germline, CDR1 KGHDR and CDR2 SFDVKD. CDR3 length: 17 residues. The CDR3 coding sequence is TGTGCCACCAGTGATTTTGCGGTCCGGGCGGGAGTGTCGACGCAGTATTTT. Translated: CATSDFAVRAGVSTQYF.

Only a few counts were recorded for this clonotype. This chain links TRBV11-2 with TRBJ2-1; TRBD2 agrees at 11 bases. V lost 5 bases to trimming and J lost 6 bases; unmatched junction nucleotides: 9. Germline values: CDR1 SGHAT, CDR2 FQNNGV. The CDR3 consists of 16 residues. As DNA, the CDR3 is TGTGCCAGCAGCCCACTAGCGGGAGAAAGGGGCAATGAGCAGTTCTTC. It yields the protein CASSPLAGERGNEQFF.

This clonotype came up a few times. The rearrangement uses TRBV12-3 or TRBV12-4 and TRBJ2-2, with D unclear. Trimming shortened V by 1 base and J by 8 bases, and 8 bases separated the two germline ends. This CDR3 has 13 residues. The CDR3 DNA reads TGTGCCAGCAGTTTAGTTCCGCCAGGGGAGCTGTTTTTT. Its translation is CASSLVPPGELFF.

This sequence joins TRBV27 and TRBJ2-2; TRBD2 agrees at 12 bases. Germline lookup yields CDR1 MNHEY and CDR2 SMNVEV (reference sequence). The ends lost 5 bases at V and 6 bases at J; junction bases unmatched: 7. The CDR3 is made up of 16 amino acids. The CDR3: CASSLWGLAGPGELFF. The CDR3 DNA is TGTGCCAGCAGTCTATGGGGACTAGCGGGCCCCGGGGAGCTGTTTTTT.

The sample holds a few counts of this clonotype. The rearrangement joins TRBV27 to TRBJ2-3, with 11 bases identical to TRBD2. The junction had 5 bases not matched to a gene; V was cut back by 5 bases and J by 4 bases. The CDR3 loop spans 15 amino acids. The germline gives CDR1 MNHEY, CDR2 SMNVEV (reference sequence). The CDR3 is CASSIGLAGADTQYF. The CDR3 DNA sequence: TGTGCCAGCAGTATCGGACTAGCGGGCGCAGATACGCAGTATTTT.

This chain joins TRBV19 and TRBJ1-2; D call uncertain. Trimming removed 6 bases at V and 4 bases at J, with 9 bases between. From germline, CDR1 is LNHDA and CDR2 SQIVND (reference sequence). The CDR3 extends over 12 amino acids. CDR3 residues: CASRETAYGYTF. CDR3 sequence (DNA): TGTGCCAGTAGGGAGACGGCCTATGGCTACACCTTC. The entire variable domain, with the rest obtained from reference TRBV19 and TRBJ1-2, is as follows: DGGITQSPKYLFRKEGQNVTLSCEQNLNHDAMYWYRQDPGQGLRLIYYSQIVNDFQKGDIAEGYSVSREKKESFPLTVTSAQKNPTAFYLCASRETAYGYTFGSGTRLTVV.

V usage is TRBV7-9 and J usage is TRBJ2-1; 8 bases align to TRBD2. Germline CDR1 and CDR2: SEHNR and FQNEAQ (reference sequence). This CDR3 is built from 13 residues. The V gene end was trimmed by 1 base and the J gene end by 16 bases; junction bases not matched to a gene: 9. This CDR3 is CASSLGGAGAEFF. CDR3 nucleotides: TGTGCCAGCAGCTTAGGGGGAGCGGGAGCTGAATTCTTC.

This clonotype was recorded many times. Here the CDR3 reads CASSLRDGPYEQYF. The CDR3 DNA sequence: TGTGCCAGCAGTTTACGGGACGGACCCTACGAGCAGTACTTC. This sequence joins TRBV12-3 or TRBV12-4 and TRBJ2-7; D may correspond to TRBD1 or TRBD2 (5 bases each). Trimming took off 2 bases at V and 2 bases at J, with 10 bases between the two ends. The CDR3 totals 14 residues.

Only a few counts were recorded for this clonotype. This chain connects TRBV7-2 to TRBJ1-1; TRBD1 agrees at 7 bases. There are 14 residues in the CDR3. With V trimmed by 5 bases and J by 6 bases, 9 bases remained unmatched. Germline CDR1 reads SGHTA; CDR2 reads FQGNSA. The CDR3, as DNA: TGTGCCAGCAGCCTCGGGACAGTGAGGTCTGAAGCTTTCTTT. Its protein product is CASSLGTVRSEAFF.

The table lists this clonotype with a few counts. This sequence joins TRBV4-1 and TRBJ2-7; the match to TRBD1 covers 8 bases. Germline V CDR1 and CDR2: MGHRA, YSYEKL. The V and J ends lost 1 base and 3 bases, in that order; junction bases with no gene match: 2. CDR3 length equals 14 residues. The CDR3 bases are TGCGCCAGCAGCCAAGCGGACAGGGACTACGAGCAGTACTTC. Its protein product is CASSQADRDYEQYF.

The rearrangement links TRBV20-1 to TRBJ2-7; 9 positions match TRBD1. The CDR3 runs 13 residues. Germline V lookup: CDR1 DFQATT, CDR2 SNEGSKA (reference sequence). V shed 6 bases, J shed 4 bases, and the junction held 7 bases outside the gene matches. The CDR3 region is CSAGGQGNYEQYF. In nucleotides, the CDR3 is TGCAGTGCAGGGGGACAGGGAAATTACGAGCAGTACTTC.

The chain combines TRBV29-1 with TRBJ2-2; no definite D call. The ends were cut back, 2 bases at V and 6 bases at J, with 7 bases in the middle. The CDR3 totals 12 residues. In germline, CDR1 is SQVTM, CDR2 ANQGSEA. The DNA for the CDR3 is TGCAGCGTTGAACAAGTCTCCGGGGAGCTGTTTTTT. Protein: CSVEQVSGELFF.